This T cell receptor beta chain was retrieved from a study of identical twins. Ten or more counts support this clonotype. Antigen specificity is unknown. The CDR3 is 14 residues long. Germline assignment: CDR1 MNHEY and CDR2 SVGEGT. Trimming took off 0 bases at V and 1 base at J, with 6 bases between the two ends. Points from the study as a whole: Models, which agreed with sharing between unrelated individuals, nonetheless underestimated the out-of-frame TCR alpha sharing seen in monozygotic twins.

A universal primer site came from template switching; cDNA carried unique molecular identifiers. TCRdb redid the calling of the 5' RACE reads with MiXCR, one entry per CDR3 protein. This repertoire shows 420,000 or so distinct CDR3 sequences, about 18% found once; its top ten account for 10% to 15%. The sample was naive T cells sorted from blood. The V and J genes are TRBV6-2 or TRBV6-3 and TRBJ1-1, with D unclear. The source is a man aged 50-59 years in good health. The CDR3, as DNA: TGTGCCAGCAGTTACTCGGTAAAGAACACTGAAGCTTTCTTT. Translation gives CASSYSVKNTEAFF.